Listed here is a single TCR beta chain. Treatment reported: oral pan-JAK inhibitor, 5-10 mg twice daily. The data were taken from a study of CD8+ T cells in alopecia areata. The sequencing template was cDNA reverse transcribed from extracted RNA. The assay was immunoSEQ multiplex PCR, and TCRdb's table has in-frame clones only and misses some. Among around 200,000 clones listed, less than 65% were seen once. The CDR3 covers 16 residues. The trim removed 4 bases at V and 4 bases at J, leaving 5 bases unmatched. Germline CDR1 SGHTA, CDR2 FQGNSA. Sequenced material: CD4+ T cells sorted from blood, taken at week 4, from a patient treated with tofacitinib. The chain joins TRBV7-2 to TRBJ2-3; the match to TRBD2 covers 13 bases. The receptor comes from a human donor with alopecia areata. The CDR3 DNA reads as TGTGCCAGCAGCTCGGAACTAGCGGGGGGGCCAGATACGCAGTATTTT. This translates into CASSSELAGGPDTQYF.